Detailed here is one T cell receptor (beta chain). Its antigen is unknown. The data are from a study of shared clonotypes between healthy human individuals. Study results and limitations: Larger richness was generally estimated for naive than memory subsets. The study found about 5% of naive CD4 clonotypes shared across a few donors. Clonotypes shared by all four donors outscored non-shared clonotypes in generation probability.

Naive CD8 cells lacked CD45RO and underwent positive selection for CCR7, leaving out terminally differentiated effector memory CD45RA+ cells. The V end lost 2 bases, the J end lost 6 bases, and 9 bases lay between the germline ends. This CDR3 has 13 amino acids. Germline CDR1 reads LGHNT; CDR2 reads FRNRAP. Replicate PCRs run on sorted subsets employed around 200 ng DNA, tens of thousands of T cell genomes. This table comes from immunoSEQ multiplex PCR, and its TCRdb copy is limited to in-frame clones, with some not included. The sample lists 1.5 million to 2.5 million clones; about 94% were seen once.

The sample consisted of naive CD8+ T cells sorted from blood. The receptor comes from a man between 18 and 29 years old in good health. This chain connects TRBV12-5 to TRBJ2-3; D remains unclear. The CDR3 spells CASGLTLPDTQYF. The CDR3 nucleotides are TGTGCTAGTGGTTTGACTCTCCCGGATACGCAGTATTTT.